The 18 T cell receptor beta chains listed next were all sequenced from one sample in a study of T-cell reconstitution after alpha-beta-depleted transplantation in children. Library preparation (for TCRbeta) was performed with unique molecular identifiers. TCRdb analysed the PCR reads with MiXCR anew, one entry per CDR3 protein. Of tens of thousands of distinct CDR3 sequences detected, around half appear once; the ten largest clones hold 35% to 40%. The sequenced sample was peripheral blood, obtained before TCRalphabeta/CD19-depleted stem cell transplant. The receptors were gathered from a boy under three years old with SCID, due to receive a stem cell transplant.

This clonotype was counted only a few times. The chain joins TRBV4-3 to TRBJ2-1; D tentatively reads TRBD1 or TRBD2 (5 bases each). Trimming removed 1 base from V and 0 bases from J, with 13 bases in between. This CDR3 contains 17 residues. Germline V gives CDR1 LGHNA, CDR2 YSLEER. The DNA for the CDR3 is TGCGCCAGCAGCCAAGCCCTCGGGGCCACCTCCTACAATGAGCAGTTCTTC. This codes for CASSQALGATSYNEQFF.

This rearrangement joins TRBV10-3 to TRBJ2-1, with 9 bases identical to TRBD2. Germline CDR1 reads ENHRY; CDR2 reads SYGVKD. The CDR3 sequence is 13 residues long. The ends lost 10 bases at V and 8 bases at J; junction bases unmatched: 9. The DNA for the CDR3 is TGTGCCACTACCGGGACTAGCAGCGATGAGCAGTTCTTC. Amino acid sequence: CATTGTSSDEQFF.

This clonotype was found a few times. The J gene is TRBJ2-5, the V gene TRBV7-2; D might be TRBD2 (6 bases). V lost 5 bases and J lost 6, with 13 bases in between. The CDR3 consists of 13 residues. Germline lookup yields CDR1 SGHTA and CDR2 FQGNSA. The CDR3 DNA is TGTGCCAGCAGCCCCACCGGGGGACAGACCCAGTACTTC. Translated: CASSPTGGQTQYF.

This clonotype was seen once. The chain combines TRBV7-9 with TRBJ1-1; D is uncertain. Germline lookup yields CDR1 SEHNR and CDR2 FQNEAQ (reference sequence). The CDR3 has 13 residues. Deletions cut 5 bases from V and 0 bases from J, with 7 bases between. DNA of the CDR3: TGTGCCAGCAGCACGACGGTGAACACTGAAGCTTTCTTT. Translation gives CASSTTVNTEAFF.

The V call is TRBV3-1, the J call TRBJ1-6; 7 bases match TRBD1. V lost 1 base, J lost 7 bases, and 4 bases stayed unmatched. The CDR3 loop spans 15 amino acids. Germline lookup yields CDR1 LGHDT and CDR2 YNNKEL (reference sequence). CDR3 amino acids: CASSQGQGVNSPLHF. CDR3 in DNA: TGTGCCAGCAGCCAAGGACAGGGCGTGAATTCACCCCTCCACTTT.

This chain joins TRBV5-1 and TRBJ1-5, with no clear D. Per germline, CDR1 SGHRS and CDR2 YFSETQ. The CDR3 totals 14 residues. The germline V and J ends were trimmed by 3 bases and 9 bases, with 16 bases remaining between them. The CDR3 nucleotides read TGCGCCAGCAGCTCCGGAGACGGGTTAGGGCCCCAGCATTTT. As protein: CASSSGDGLGPQHF. The variable domain in full, completed from reference TRBV5-1 and TRBJ1-5, reads KAGVTQTPRYLIKTRGQQVTLSCSPISGHRSVSWYQQTPGQGLQFLFEYFSETQRNKGNFPGRFSGRQFSNSRSEMNVSTLELGDSALYLCASSSGDGLGPQHFGDGTRLSIL.

The V and J genes are TRBV7-9 and TRBJ1-2; D is unresolved. The CDR3 runs 15 residues. Trimming took 5 bases from V and 3 from J, leaving 16 bases between them. CDR1 and CDR2 (germline): SEHNR, FQNEAQ (reference sequence). The CDR3 DNA reads as TGTGCCAGCAGCCCTCCCCGGCTAACTCACTATGGCTACACCTTC. Amino acid sequence: CASSPPRLTHYGYTF.

This rearrangement joins TRBV20-1 to TRBJ2-7; 10 nucleotides line up with TRBD2. Looked up from germline, CDR1 is DFQATT and CDR2 is SNEGSKA (reference sequence). This CDR3 spans 14 amino acids. Trimming took 5 bases from V and 0 from J; bases not matched to a gene: 4. CDR3 in amino acids: CSAERGGFSYEQYF. For the CDR3, the DNA is TGCAGTGCTGAGCGGGGGGGTTTCTCCTACGAGCAGTACTTC.

This clonotype was observed a handful of times. The chain employs TRBV5-6 and TRBJ2-5, with TRBD2 matching 8 bases. The J segment lost 0 bases and the V segment lost 1 base, leaving 5 bases of the junction unmatched. The V gene's germline CDR1 is SGHDT and CDR2 YYEEEE. This CDR3 has 16 residues. In nucleotides, the CDR3 is TGTGCCAGCAGCTTGTGGGCGGGGGGTTACCAAGAGACCCAGTACTTC. It translates to CASSLWAGGYQETQYF.

In its sample, this clonotype was seen once. The J gene is TRBJ2-1, the V gene TRBV9, with 8 bases fitting TRBD2. This CDR3 comprises 17 residues. The germline gives CDR1 SGDLS, CDR2 YYNGEE. The V and J ends lost 4 bases and 2 bases, in that order; junction bases with no gene match: 11. As DNA, the CDR3 is TGTGCCAGCAGCCCGAAGCCCATAGCGGGACCCTACAATGAGCAGTTCTTC. It codes for CASSPKPIAGPYNEQFF.

The chain links TRBV5-1 to TRBJ2-7, with 8 positions matching TRBD2. The CDR3 runs to 15 residues. The V gene's germline CDR1 is SGHRS and CDR2 YFSETQ. The V gene end was trimmed by 4 bases and the J gene end by 1 base; junction bases not matched to a gene: 7. Here the CDR3 DNA reads TGCGCCAGCAGCATCGGGACTAGTTCATCCTACGAGCAGTACTTC. It specifies CASSIGTSSSYEQYF.

The chain carries TRBV3-1 and TRBJ2-1; TRBD2 matches at 9 bases. J was trimmed by 8 bases and V by 4 bases; bases with no gene match: 6. CDR3 length equals 14 residues. Germline CDR1 and CDR2: LGHDT and YNNKEL (reference sequence). The CDR3 DNA reads TGTGCCAGCAGCCGTAGCGGGGGAAAGTATGAGCAGTTCTTC. Its protein is CASSRSGGKYEQFF.

This chain connects TRBV2 to TRBJ2-1; 9 positions agree with TRBD2. This CDR3 is 10 amino acids long. J gave up 10 bases and V 10 bases, and 2 bases lay outside the gene matches. Germline values: CDR1 SNHLY, CDR2 FYNNEI. The CDR3 nucleotides read TGTGCCATTCTAGCGGGGGAGCAGTTCTTC. This gives the protein CAILAGEQFF.

The V gene is TRBV28, the J gene TRBJ2-3, with 14 nucleotides matching TRBD2. Germline V gene lookup returns CDR1 MDHEN and CDR2 SYDVKM. This CDR3 comprises 15 residues. The J segment lost 7 bases and the V segment lost 6 bases, leaving 6 bases of the junction unmatched. The CDR3 DNA sequence: TGTGCCAGCAGCCTGACTAGCGGGGGGGCCAATACGCAGTATTTT. Its protein is CASSLTSGGANTQYF.

A few counts support this clonotype. This chain joins TRBV10-3 and TRBJ1-6, with 11 bases fitting TRBD1. V lost 5 bases to trimming and J lost 8 bases; unmatched junction nucleotides: 2. The germline V gene has CDR1 ENHRY and CDR2 SYGVKD. The CDR3 is 14 amino acids. The CDR3: CAISRTGGDSPLHF. CDR3 coding DNA: TGTGCCATCAGTAGGACAGGGGGCGATTCACCCCTCCACTTT.

The chain uses TRBV20-1 and TRBJ1-5; possibly TRBD1 for D (5 bases). Germline CDR1 and CDR2: DFQATT and SNEGSKA (reference sequence). The CDR3 length is 14 residues. Trimming removed 5 bases at V and 2 bases at J, with 13 bases between. CDR3 DNA: TGCAGTGCTTCCCCGGGGGGACGCAATCAGCCCCAGCATTTT. It is translated as CSASPGGRNQPQHF.

Within the sample, this clonotype is medium-sized. The V call is TRBV18, the J call TRBJ1-5, with D perhaps matching TRBD1 (5 bases). Trimming removed 5 bases at V and 4 bases at J, with 21 bases between. CDR3 length: 17 residues. In germline, CDR1 is KGHSH, CDR2 LQKENI. The CDR3 DNA follows: TGTGCCAGCTCAATAATTGGGGGGGACTCACCAAATCAGCCCCAGCATTTT. Translating it yields CASSIIGGDSPNQPQHF.

In its sample, this clonotype was seen a few times. This chain connects TRBV9 to TRBJ2-3; TRBD1 matches at 9 bases. Looked up from germline, CDR1 is SGDLS and CDR2 is YYNGEE. Trimming cost V 0 bases and J 5 bases; bases outside gene matches: 7. The CDR3 covers 16 residues. CDR3 bases: TGTGCCAGCAGCGTAGCTGGGTACAGGGGGCTAGATACGCAGTATTTT. It encodes CASSVAGYRGLDTQYF.